The clone carrying this T cell receptor beta chain showed up just a few times. The data were obtained in a study of neoadjuvant anti-PD-1 for oral cavity cancer. On the study more broadly: Patients without progression got a fourth dose around day 43.

Measured with immunoSEQ multiplex PCR; TCRdb has only the in-frame clones, and not every one. The sample has roughly 46,000 clones; about 76% are singletons. Time point described: after neoadjuvant nivolumab, at surgical resection. These newly diagnosed stage II-IVA oral cavity squamous cell carcinoma patients had no prior systemic or radiation treatment. V was trimmed by 3 bases and J by 0 bases, leaving 13 bases between them. The germline gives CDR1 SGHDT, CDR2 YYEEEE. The CDR3 is 17 residues long. The V call is TRBV5-6, the J call TRBJ2-6; D is undetermined. The specimen comprised PBMCs, sampled after nivolumab (anti-PD-1) treatment. The sequence came from a person between 35 and 79 years old with oral cavity squamous cell carcinoma. The CDR3 loop reads CASSSEGRHSGANVLTF. The CDR3 region has the DNA TGTGCCAGCAGCTCCGAAGGACGGCACTCTGGGGCCAACGTCCTGACTTTC.